Here is one T cell receptor beta chain with its context. Its antigen is unknown. Germline CDR1 reads MDHEN; CDR2 reads SYDVKM. The CDR3 contains 15 residues. V lost 2 bases, J lost 6 bases, and 15 bases lay in between. UMIs were added to TCR cDNA along with a universal primer site when it was made by 5'RACE template switching. Each CDR3 protein is one row after TCRdb ran MiXCR on the 5' RACE reads. Seen here are hundreds of thousands of distinct CDR3 sequences, over 8% observed once, and the top ten hold approximately 19%. This sample was included in a study of T cells after yellow fever vaccination. General study points: Compared with primary, the secondary response was weaker and peaked at day 5, not 15. Clonotypes found in both CD4 and CD8 compartments made up a small share.

This chain connects TRBV28 to TRBJ2-3; D remains unclear. This clonotype was sampled from a man between 18 and 29 years old who received the YFV17D yellow fever vaccine. The sequencing used PBMCs, collected on the day of the first yellow fever vaccination. CDR3 sequence reads: CASSLLGSRRDTQYF. The CDR3 DNA follows: TGTGCCAGCAGTTTACTCGGGTCCAGGCGCGATACGCAGTATTTT.